This TCR beta chain was documented in a study of T cell repertoires in cytomegalovirus infection. Study overall: From public TCR beta signatures came an indication of both CMV infection and matching HLA type.

TCRdb processed the reads anew with MiXCR; each CDR3 protein has one entry. Here the sample spans about 450,000 distinct CDR3 sequences, roughly 31% being singletons. This clonotype has just a few counts. Germline CDR1 and CDR2: MGHRA and YSYEKL. Trimming at V came to 0 bases and at J to 3 bases, leaving 4 bases not matched to a gene. CDR3 size: 15 residues. This sequence joins TRBV4-1 and TRBJ2-7, with TRBD1 matching over 8 bases. This TCR came from a human donor in good health (CMV status not recorded). Some clones in this sample may be carry-over from other donors' samples. What was sequenced was PBMCs. The CDR3 coding sequence is TGCGCCAGCAGCCAAGAAAGGACAGGGATCTACGAGCAGTACTTC. This gives the protein CASSQERTGIYEQYF.